The 14 T cell receptor beta chains in this list originate from one sample, sequenced in a study of blood T cells in healthy people across ages. For the second PCR, which ran for about 7 to 11 cycles, a sample-barcoded 5' primer and a J-beta primer mix were used. One entry per CDR3 protein results from TCRdb running MiXCR on the 5' RACE reads. The sample records about 1.6 million distinct CDR3 sequences, about 35% being singletons. Source material: blood. The receptors shown here come from a young woman in good health.

The sample holds a few counts of this clonotype. CDR3 amino acids: CATSDPGLAGSSYNEQFF. The CDR3 nucleotides read TGTGCCACCAGTGACCCTGGACTAGCGGGTAGCTCCTACAATGAGCAGTTCTTC. The chain couples TRBV24-1 to TRBJ2-1; the match to TRBD2 covers 11 bases. The CDR3 totals 18 residues. CDR1 is KGHDR and CDR2 is SFDVKD in the germline V gene. With V trimmed by 4 bases and J by 0 bases, 7 bases remained unmatched.

This clonotype has more than one count but fewer than ten. The chain combines TRBV9 with TRBJ2-1; 10 nucleotides line up with TRBD2. CDR1 is SGDLS and CDR2 is YYNGEE in the germline V gene. There are 15 residues in the CDR3. The V gene end was trimmed by 2 bases and the J gene end by 4 bases; junction bases not matched to a gene: 3. CDR3 residues: CASSVPSGGYNEQFF. The CDR3 DNA sequence: TGTGCCAGCAGCGTCCCTAGCGGGGGTTACAATGAGCAGTTCTTC.

This clonotype was observed a single time. A junction boundary mismatches the germline segment, possibly from a read error. The chain combines TRBV10-2 with TRBJ2-1, with D uncertain. The CDR3 is made up of 11 amino acids. The germline CDR1 and CDR2 sequences are WSHSY and SAAADI. This CDR3 is CASLLGNGQFF. The DNA for the CDR3 is TGCGCCAGCCTCCTTGGGAATGGGCAGTTCTTC.

The table lists this clonotype with a few counts. A much bigger clone sits one base away, suggesting this may be a read error. The CDR3 DNA is TGTGCCAGCAGCCCCGAGGTCACAGATACGCAGTATTTT. This sequence encodes CASSPEVTDTQYF. The gene calls are TRBV11-2 and TRBJ2-3; D gene uncertain. CDR1 is SGHAT, CDR2 FQNNGV, per germline. The V end was cut by 5 bases, the J end by 2 bases, with 8 bases between. This CDR3 is 13 amino acids long.

This chain connects TRBV3-1 to TRBJ2-7, with a tentative D call TRBD1 (5 bases). CDR1 and CDR2 (germline): LGHDT, YNNKEL (reference sequence). The CDR3 consists of 15 residues. V lost 2 bases and J lost 9, with 20 bases in between. The CDR3: CASSQMAGNVPGQYF. Written as DNA, the CDR3 is TGTGCCAGCAGCCAAATGGCAGGGAATGTACCCGGGCAGTACTTC.

The table lists this clonotype with a few counts. The chain links TRBV11-2 to TRBJ2-1; D is undetermined. CDR1 SGHAT and CDR2 FQNNGV come from the germline V gene. Trimming stripped 5 bases from V and 8 bases from J, with 10 bases between. The CDR3 totals 12 residues. Here the CDR3 DNA reads TGTGCCAGCAGCCCTACGGAATATGAGCAGTTCTTC. Protein: CASSPTEYEQFF. Variable domain in full (rest from reference TRBV11-2 and TRBJ2-1): EAGVAQSPRYKIIEKRQSVAFWCNPISGHATLYWYQQILGQGPKLLIQFQNNGVVDDSQLPKDRFSAERLKGVDSTLKIQPAKLEDSAVYLCASSPTEYEQFFGPGTRLTVL.

This rearrangement joins TRBV10-3 to TRBJ1-4, with 7 bases aligning to TRBD1. The germline CDR1 and CDR2 sequences are ENHRY and SYGVKD. This CDR3 is built from 15 residues. After removal of 0 bases from V and 6 bases from J, the junction contained 4 bases not matched to a gene. CDR3 sequence (DNA): TGTGCCATCAGTGAGTCGGGACAGATGTATGAAAAACTGTTTTTT. Its translation is CAISESGQMYEKLFF.

V usage is TRBV28 and J usage is TRBJ1-5; D gene uncertain. CDR3 length equals 16 residues. V gave up 1 base and J gave up 4 bases, with 14 bases separating them. The germline V gene has CDR1 MDHEN and CDR2 SYDVKM. DNA of the CDR3: TGTGCCAGCAGTTTATTGGGCGGTGGAGGGAATCAGCCCCAGCATTTT. Translation: CASSLLGGGGNQPQHF.

V usage is TRBV3-1 and J usage is TRBJ2-7; D gene unclear. Trimming cost V 3 bases and J 5 bases, with 8 bases left between them. Germline lookup yields CDR1 LGHDT and CDR2 YNNKEL (reference sequence). This CDR3 has 12 residues. As DNA, the CDR3 is TGTGCCAGCAGCCATGAACCCCACGAGCAGTACTTC. Translating gives CASSHEPHEQYF.

The chain recombines TRBV28 with TRBJ1-4, with 7 bases identical to TRBD1. The CDR3 is 16 residues long. With 7 bases clipped from V and 0 bases from J, the junction kept 8 bases outside the gene matches. The V gene's germline CDR1 is MDHEN and CDR2 SYDVKM. The CDR3 loop is CASIQSRGATNEKLFF. The DNA of the CDR3 is TGTGCCAGCATCCAAAGCAGGGGGGCAACTAATGAAAAACTGTTTTTT.

This clonotype appeared a few times. The genes are TRBV27 and TRBJ2-7, with D unresolved. V was clipped by 2 bases and J by 0 bases, with 8 bases between them. Germline CDR1 is MNHEY and CDR2 is SMNVEV (reference sequence). The CDR3 extends over 14 amino acids. The DNA for the CDR3 is TGTGCCAGCAGTTTACGGTCAGGCTCCTACGAGCAGTACTTC. It specifies CASSLRSGSYEQYF.

The gene calls are TRBV29-1 and TRBJ1-5; unclear D gene. CDR3 size: 13 residues. Trimming removed 4 bases at V and 3 bases at J, with 10 bases between. In germline, CDR1 is SQVTM, CDR2 ANQGSEA. The CDR3 here is CSVGGGFNQPQHF. In DNA, the CDR3 is TGCAGCGTTGGGGGTGGATTCAATCAGCCCCAGCATTTT. Based on the CDR3 plus reference TRBV29-1 and TRBJ1-5, the full variable domain is SAVISQKPSRDICQRGTSLTIQCQVDSQVTMMFWYRQQPGQSLTLIATANQGSEATYESGFVIDKFPISRPNLTFSTLTVSNMSPEDSSIYLCSVGGGFNQPQHFGDGTRLSIL.

This clonotype was seen at least ten times. The chain joins TRBV5-6 to TRBJ2-5; D gene uncertain. V gave up 2 bases and J gave up 4 bases, with 9 bases separating them. The CDR3 runs to 13 residues. Germline lookup yields CDR1 SGHDT and CDR2 YYEEEE. The CDR3 protein is CASSLSNGETQYF. CDR3 nucleotide sequence: TGTGCCAGCAGCTTAAGTAACGGAGAGACCCAGTACTTC.

This sequence joins TRBV6-5 and TRBJ2-3; D gene ambiguous. The CDR3 sequence is 15 residues long. V lost 0 bases to trimming and J lost 2 bases, with 9 bases between them. CDR1 and CDR2 from the germline V gene are MNHEY and SVGAGI. CDR3 protein: CASSYSALPTDTQYF. The DNA for the CDR3 is TGTGCCAGCAGTTACTCGGCCCTACCCACAGATACGCAGTATTTT.